This T cell receptor beta chain was sequenced during a study of glioma-infiltrating T cells. Overall study findings and caveats: A blood CDR3 motif signature was depleted in highly divergent patients.

Using RNA template, CDR3s of TCR alpha and beta were amplified with iRepertoire arm-PCR. Each CDR3 protein is one row after TCRdb ran MiXCR on the multiplex PCR reads. The sample gives about 410,000 distinct CDR3 sequences, 41% of which show up once; 9.5% to 15% is in the top ten. CDR3 length equals 14 residues. Germline CDR1 reads MDHEN; CDR2 reads SYDVKM. Trimming cost V 4 bases and J 6 bases; bases outside gene matches: 6. This clonotype was detected a few times. Antigen unknown. The receptor was derived from a human donor with low-grade glioma or glioblastoma, undergoing nonglioma brain surgery, or in good health (not recorded which). The sample comprised glioma tissue, nonneoplastic brain tissue, or PBMCs (not recorded which). J is TRBJ1-2 and V is TRBV28, with 9 bases identical to TRBD1. CDR3 region: CASSSPGQGHGYTF. The CDR3 DNA sequence: TGTGCCAGCAGTTCGCCGGGACAGGGACATGGCTACACCTTC.